The 6 T cell receptor beta chains below all came from one sample that was sequenced in a study of cytotoxic CD8 clonotypes in ibrutinib-treated CLL. Profiling relied on immunoSEQ multiplex PCR, and the TCRdb table lists in-frame clones only, not all of them. The data show about 330,000 clones, roughly 67% seen once. This specimen consisted of PBMCs, obtained after 36 months of ibrutinib treatment. The origin of the receptors is a human donor with chronic lymphocytic leukemia.

A few counts support this clone. The V gene is TRBV28, the J gene TRBJ1-4, with D hard to call. V was trimmed by 5 bases and J by 8 bases, leaving 9 bases between them. The germline CDR1 and CDR2 sequences are MDHEN and SYDVKM. This CDR3 has 12 residues. The CDR3 DNA reads as TGTGCCAGCAGTACCCCAGTAGAAAAACTGTTTTTT. Protein sequence: CASSTPVEKLFF.

In this sample, this clone turned up a few times. The chain uses TRBV9 and TRBJ2-2, with TRBD1 as a possible D gene (6 bases). Trimming took off 7 bases at V and 1 base at J, with 14 bases between the two ends. Germline V CDR1 and CDR2: SGDLS, YYNGEE. The CDR3 contains 15 residues. The CDR3 loop is CASGRRDKNTGELFF. The CDR3 DNA reads as TGTGCCAGCGGCCGCCGGGACAAGAACACCGGGGAGCTGTTTTTT.

The rearrangement links TRBV4-1 to TRBJ2-5, with TRBD2 matching over 7 bases. CDR3 length: 14 amino acids. From germline, CDR1 is MGHRA and CDR2 YSYEKL. V gave up 11 bases and J gave up 1 base; unmatched junction bases: 10. CDR3 loop: CAAGPSGIQETQYF. In DNA, the CDR3 is TGCGCCGCTGGACCGAGCGGGATCCAAGAGACCCAGTACTTC.

There are a few counts of this clone. The J gene is TRBJ2-3, the V gene TRBV2; D call uncertain. The ends were cut back, 6 bases at V and 2 bases at J, with 3 bases in the middle. Germline lookup yields CDR1 SNHLY and CDR2 FYNNEI. This CDR3 has 11 amino acids. The CDR3 sequence: CASSYTDTQYF. For the CDR3, the DNA is TGTGCCAGCAGCTACACAGATACGCAGTATTTT.

This chain joins TRBV29-1 and TRBJ2-7; 14 positions agree with TRBD2. The CDR3 covers 13 residues. The germline V gene encodes CDR1 SQVTM and CDR2 ANQGSEA. The J segment lost 6 bases and the V segment lost 6 bases, leaving 4 bases of the junction unmatched. CDR3 residues: CSVRGTSGSEQYF. The CDR3 bases are TGCAGCGTGAGGGGGACTAGCGGGAGCGAGCAGTACTTC.

In DNA, the CDR3 is TGTGCCAGCAGCTTAGCGCGGACTCTCGGGATGAATGAGCAGTTCTTC. This encodes CASSLARTLGMNEQFF. The chain is built from TRBV7-2 and TRBJ2-1, with a possible D match to TRBD2 (5 bases). The germline V and J ends were trimmed by 0 bases and 7 bases, with 16 bases remaining between them. This CDR3 contains 16 residues. Germline values: CDR1 SGHTA, CDR2 FQGNSA.